Each of the 24 T cell receptor beta chains below was sequenced from the same sample in a study of blood T cell repertoires in COVID-19. Profiled with immunoSEQ multiplex PCR; TCRdb holds only in-frame clones, not every one. The sample carries about 520,000 clones, approximately 83% recorded once. The material sequenced was peripheral blood. The receptors shown here come from a human donor in a cohort sampled during active COVID-19.

The CDR3 loop is CASRQRQGATGELFF. The CDR3 region has the DNA TGTGCCAGCAGACAGAGGCAGGGGGCAACCGGGGAGCTGTTTTTT. V usage is TRBV27 and J usage is TRBJ2-2; 8 nucleotides match TRBD1. Germline lookup yields CDR1 MNHEY and CDR2 SMNVEV (reference sequence). The V segment lost 6 bases and the J segment 5 bases; nucleotides outside the gene matches: 8. This CDR3 region has 15 residues.

The chain links TRBV7-2 to TRBJ2-7; 7 positions agree with TRBD1. This CDR3 has 14 amino acids. V shed 4 bases and J 2 bases; nucleotides not matched to a gene: 5. Germline CDR1 reads SGHTA; CDR2 reads FQGNSA. The chain's CDR3 is CASSSLDRAYEQYF. The DNA for the CDR3 is TGTGCCAGCAGCTCTCTAGACAGGGCCTACGAGCAGTACTTC.

The J gene is TRBJ2-3, the V gene TRBV5-4, with 9 bases aligning to TRBD1. CDR3 length equals 15 residues. In germline, CDR1 is SGHNT, CDR2 YYREEE (reference sequence). The J segment lost 3 bases and the V segment lost 4 bases, leaving 6 bases of the junction unmatched. The CDR3 spells CASSRTGGRTDTQYF. The CDR3 nucleotides are TGTGCCAGCAGCCGCACAGGGGGCAGGACAGATACGCAGTATTTT.

The chain joins TRBV6-6 to TRBJ2-2; TRBD1 is a possible D gene (5 bases). In germline, CDR1 is MNHNY, CDR2 SVGAGI (reference sequence). The V and J ends lost 8 bases and 2 bases respectively, with 18 bases between them. The CDR3 runs 16 residues. The CDR3 reads CASSPKAQGNTGELFF. The CDR3 nucleotides are TGTGCCAGCTCACCAAAGGCCCAGGGCAACACCGGGGAGCTGTTTTTT.

The chain is built from TRBV3-1 (or the pseudogene TRBV3-2) and TRBJ2-7; TRBD1 might be the D (6 bases). The CDR3 has 14 residues. V was shortened by 4 bases and J by 5 bases, with 15 bases between the two germline ends. Per germline, CDR1 LGHDT and CDR2 YNNKEL (reference sequence). CDR3 nucleotide sequence: TGTGCCAGCAGCCTTCATGGACAGATGAACGAGCAGTACTTC. It translates to CASSLHGQMNEQYF.

The CDR3 sequence: CASSGVFAGAYNEQFF. CDR3 coding DNA: TGTGCCAGCAGCGGCGTCTTTGCGGGAGCCTACAATGAGCAGTTCTTC. The rearrangement uses TRBV7-2 and TRBJ2-1; 7 positions match TRBD2. The V segment lost 5 bases and the J segment 2 bases; nucleotides outside the gene matches: 9. This CDR3 has 16 residues. CDR1 SGHTA and CDR2 FQGNSA come from the germline V gene.

This CDR3 reads CASSLVDYTDTQYF. The CDR3 bases are TGTGCCAGCAGCTTAGTAGACTACACAGATACGCAGTATTTT. The chain has TRBV7-9 and TRBJ2-3, with a tentative D call TRBD2 (5 bases). Per germline, CDR1 SEHNR and CDR2 FQNEAQ (reference sequence). Trimming took off 1 base at V and 2 bases at J, with 7 bases between the two ends. CDR3 length equals 14 residues. Together with reference TRBV7-9 and TRBJ2-3, the CDR3 gives the full variable domain: DTGVSQNPRHKITKRGQNVTFRCDPISEHNRLYWYRQTLGQGPEFLTYFQNEAQLEKSRLLSDRFSAERPKGSFSTLEIQRTEQGDSAMYLCASSLVDYTDTQYFGPGTRLTVL.

The chain carries TRBV7-9 and TRBJ1-4, with no clear D. The CDR3 totals 13 residues. Trimming cost V 3 bases and J 6 bases, with 8 bases left between them. The germline V gene has CDR1 SEHNR and CDR2 FQNEAQ (reference sequence). CDR3 amino acids: CASSLGAHEKLFF. The CDR3 DNA sequence: TGTGCCAGCAGCTTGGGCGCCCATGAAAAACTGTTTTTT.

This clone was seen only a few times. The chain combines TRBV28 with TRBJ2-7; tentative D call: TRBD1 (6 bases). CDR1 MDHEN and CDR2 SYDVKM come from the germline V gene. V gave up 3 bases and J gave up 5 bases, with 17 bases separating them. The CDR3 covers 15 residues. Written as DNA, the CDR3 is TGTGCCAGCAGTTTTTTTGGAAACAGGGAAGACGAGCAGTACTTC. Translating gives CASSFFGNREDEQYF.

The chain combines TRBV19 with TRBJ2-3; TRBD2 might be the D (5 bases). The CDR3 sequence is 16 residues long. In germline, CDR1 is LNHDA, CDR2 SQIVND (reference sequence). V lost 5 bases to trimming and J lost 0 bases, with 15 bases between them. The CDR3 here is CASSSDWRTSTDTQYF. The CDR3 DNA follows: TGTGCCAGTAGTTCAGACTGGAGGACTAGCACAGATACGCAGTATTTT.

The V and J genes are TRBV3-1 (or the pseudogene TRBV3-2) and TRBJ2-7; 12 nucleotides align to TRBD2. The germline V gene has CDR1 LGHDT and CDR2 YNNKEL (reference sequence). The CDR3 has 15 amino acids. V lost 4 bases, J lost 3 bases, and 4 bases stayed unmatched. CDR3 region: CASSRRLAGVYEQYF. In DNA, the CDR3 is TGTGCCAGCAGCCGAAGACTAGCGGGAGTCTACGAGCAGTACTTC.

V gene TRBV5-6 combines with J gene TRBJ2-7; TRBD1 aligns across 7 bases. J gave up 1 base and V 6 bases, and 10 bases lay outside the gene matches. Germline CDR1 SGHDT, CDR2 YYEEEE. This CDR3 is built from 15 residues. CDR3 region: CASTRSTGASYEQYF. CDR3 nucleotide sequence: TGTGCCAGCACCCGAAGCACAGGGGCGTCCTACGAGCAGTACTTC.

The chain links TRBV12-3 or TRBV12-4 to TRBJ2-3, with 7 bases fitting TRBD1. J gave up 6 bases and V 3 bases, and 3 bases lay outside the gene matches. CDR3 length equals 13 residues. For the CDR3, the DNA is TGTGCCAGCAGTTTTGAACAGGGGGATACGCAGTATTTT. This translates into CASSFEQGDTQYF.

The chain joins TRBV10-2 to TRBJ1-6; 9 nucleotides line up with TRBD1. Germline values: CDR1 WSHSY, CDR2 SAAADI. This CDR3 region has 15 residues. V was clipped by 2 bases and J by 15 bases; unmatched bases: 11. This CDR3 is CASSEPGTGFSILHF. DNA of the CDR3: TGCGCCAGCAGTGAGCCCGGGACAGGGTTTTCTATCCTCCACTTT.

As concerns this clone: Within the sample, other DNA sequences also encode this same CDR3. This rearrangement joins TRBV24-1 to TRBJ2-3; D ambiguous. With 5 bases removed from V and 2 bases from J, the gap between germline ends came to 7 bases. CDR1 and CDR2 from the germline V gene are KGHDR and SFDVKD. This CDR3 spans 13 amino acids. CDR3 coding DNA: TGTGCCACCAGTGGAGGTTCCACAGATACGCAGTATTTT. It specifies CATSGGSTDTQYF.

The chain joins TRBV18 to TRBJ2-7, with TRBD1 matching over 7 bases. V was clipped by 4 bases and J by 2 bases; unmatched bases: 5. Germline-derived CDR1 and CDR2 are KGHSH and LQKENI. The CDR3 consists of 14 residues. The chain's CDR3 is CASSLDRVTYEQYF. The CDR3 DNA reads TGTGCCAGCTCACTAGACAGGGTAACCTACGAGCAGTACTTC. The variable domain in full, completed from reference TRBV18 and TRBJ2-7, reads NAGVMQNPRHLVRRRGQEARLRCSPMKGHSHVYWYRQLPEEGLKFMVYLQKENIIDESGMPKERFSAEFPKEGPSILRIQQVVRGDSAAYFCASSLDRVTYEQYFGPGTRLTVT.

This sequence joins TRBV19 and TRBJ1-3; 7 bases fit TRBD1. This CDR3 is built from 16 residues. Trimming removed 2 bases from V and 3 bases from J; junction bases left unmatched: 7. Germline V gives CDR1 LNHDA, CDR2 SQIVND (reference sequence). The CDR3 bases are TGTGCCAGTAGTATACCGGGACAGCTAAGTGGAAACACCATATATTTT. As protein: CASSIPGQLSGNTIYF.

The V call is TRBV9, the J call TRBJ2-7; 13 bases align to TRBD2. The V gene end was trimmed by 4 bases and the J gene end by 5 bases; junction bases not matched to a gene: 9. The germline gives CDR1 SGDLS, CDR2 YYNGEE. This CDR3 has 16 amino acids. The CDR3, as DNA: TGTGCCAGCAGCCCCCGGACTAGCGGGAGTTGGAACGAGCAGTACTTC. The encoded protein is CASSPRTSGSWNEQYF.

The chain joins TRBV5-1 to TRBJ1-2; 9 positions agree with TRBD1. V lost 3 bases to trimming and J lost 8 bases; unmatched junction nucleotides: 5. The V gene's germline CDR1 is SGHRS and CDR2 YFSETQ. The CDR3 covers 13 residues. CDR3 in DNA: TGCGCCAGCAGCTGGGACAGGGACGCCGGCTACACCTTC. Encoded protein: CASSWDRDAGYTF.

This clone occurred a few times. The chain uses TRBV2 and TRBJ2-2; D not resolved. The CDR3 loop spans 11 amino acids. Germline CDR1 reads SNHLY; CDR2 reads FYNNEI. V lost 4 bases, J lost 7 bases, and 4 bases lay in between. The CDR3 bases are TGTGCCAGCAGTGGTAGCGGGGAGCTGTTTTTT. It yields the protein CASSGSGELFF.

V and J are TRBV7-8 and TRBJ2-3; 12 positions agree with TRBD2. Per germline, CDR1 SGHVS and CDR2 FQNEAQ. The CDR3 spans 16 residues. Germline trimming cut 4 bases from V and 5 bases from J; bases unmatched to any gene: 7. CDR3 residues: CASSWTSGIRVDTQYF. The DNA of the CDR3 is TGTGCCAGCAGCTGGACTAGCGGGATACGTGTAGATACGCAGTATTTT.

This chain connects TRBV18 to TRBJ2-7, with 9 bases lining up with TRBD1. The junction had 8 bases not matched to a gene; V was cut back by 4 bases and J by 4 bases. The CDR3 loop spans 15 amino acids. Germline loops: CDR1 KGHSH, CDR2 LQKENI. Here the CDR3 reads CASSHTGQGGYEQYF. The CDR3 DNA is TGTGCCAGCTCACACACGGGACAGGGTGGATACGAGCAGTACTTC.

This clone appeared once. The chain has TRBV19 and TRBJ2-1, with 12 bases lining up with TRBD2. V lost 1 base and J lost 9; bases outside the gene matches: 10. In germline, CDR1 is LNHDA, CDR2 SQIVND (reference sequence). The CDR3 length is 17 residues. CDR3 nucleotide sequence: TGTGCCAGTAGTATAGTATCTAGCGGGAGGGGGAACGCTGAGCAGTTCTTC. Its protein is CASSIVSSGRGNAEQFF. Full variable domain (missing parts from reference TRBV19 and TRBJ2-1): DGGITQSPKYLFRKEGQNVTLSCEQNLNHDAMYWYRQDPGQGLRLIYYSQIVNDFQKGDIAEGYSVSREKKESFPLTVTSAQKNPTAFYLCASSIVSSGRGNAEQFFGPGTRLTVL.

This clone appeared once. This chain links TRBV19 with TRBJ2-3; TRBD2 is a possible D gene (6 bases). V was cut by 10 bases and J by 3 bases, with 20 bases left in between. The CDR3 extends over 15 amino acids. From germline, CDR1 is LNHDA and CDR2 SQIVND (reference sequence). CDR3 bases: TGTGCCACCGCATCACGGGCAGGGAGGACAGATACGCAGTATTTT. Translation gives CATASRAGRTDTQYF.